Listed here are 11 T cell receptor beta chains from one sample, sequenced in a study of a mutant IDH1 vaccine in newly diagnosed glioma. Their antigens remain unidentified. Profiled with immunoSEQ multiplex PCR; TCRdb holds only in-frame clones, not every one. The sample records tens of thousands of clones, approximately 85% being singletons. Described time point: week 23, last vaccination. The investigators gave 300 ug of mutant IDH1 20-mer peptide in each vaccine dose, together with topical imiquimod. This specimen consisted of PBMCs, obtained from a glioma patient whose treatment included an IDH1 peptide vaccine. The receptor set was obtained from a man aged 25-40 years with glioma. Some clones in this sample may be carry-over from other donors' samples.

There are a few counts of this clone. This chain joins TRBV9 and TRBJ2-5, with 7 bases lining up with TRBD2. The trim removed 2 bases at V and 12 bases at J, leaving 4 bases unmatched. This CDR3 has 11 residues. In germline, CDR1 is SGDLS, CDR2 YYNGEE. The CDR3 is CASSVGTIEYF. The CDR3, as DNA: TGTGCCAGCAGCGTGGGGACTATTGAGTACTTC. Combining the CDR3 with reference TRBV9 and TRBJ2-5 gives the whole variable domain DSGVTQTPKHLITATGQRVTLRCSPRSGDLSVYWYQQSLDQGLQFLIQYYNGEERAKGNILERFSAQQFPDLHSELNLSSLELGDSALYFCASSVGTIEYFGPGTRLLVL.

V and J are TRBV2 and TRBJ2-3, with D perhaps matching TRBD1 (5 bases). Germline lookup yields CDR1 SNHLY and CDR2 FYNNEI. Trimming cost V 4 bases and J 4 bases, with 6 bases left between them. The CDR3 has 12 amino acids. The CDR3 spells CASSGGPDTQYF. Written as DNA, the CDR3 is TGTGCCAGCAGTGGGGGCCCAGATACGCAGTATTTT.

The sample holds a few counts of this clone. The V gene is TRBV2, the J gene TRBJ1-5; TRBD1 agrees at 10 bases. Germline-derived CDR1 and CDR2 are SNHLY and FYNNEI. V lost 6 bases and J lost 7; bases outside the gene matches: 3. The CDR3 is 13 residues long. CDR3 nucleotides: TGTGCCAGCAGGGGACAGGGGAGCCAGCCCCAGCATTTT. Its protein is CASRGQGSQPQHF.

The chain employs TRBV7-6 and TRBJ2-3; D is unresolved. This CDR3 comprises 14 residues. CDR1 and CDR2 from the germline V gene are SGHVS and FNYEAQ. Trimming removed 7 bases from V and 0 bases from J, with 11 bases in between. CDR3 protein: CASKPGPSTDTQYF. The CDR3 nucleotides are TGTGCCAGCAAACCCGGCCCTAGCACAGATACGCAGTATTTT.

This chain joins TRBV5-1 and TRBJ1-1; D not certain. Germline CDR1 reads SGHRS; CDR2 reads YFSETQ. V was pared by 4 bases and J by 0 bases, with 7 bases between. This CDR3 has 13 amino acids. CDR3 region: CASSQEMNTEAFF. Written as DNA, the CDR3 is TGCGCCAGCAGCCAGGAAATGAACACTGAAGCTTTCTTT.

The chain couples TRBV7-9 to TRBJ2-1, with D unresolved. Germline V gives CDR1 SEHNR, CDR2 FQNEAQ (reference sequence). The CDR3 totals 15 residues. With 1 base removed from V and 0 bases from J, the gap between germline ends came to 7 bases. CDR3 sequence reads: CASSLGVTSYNEQFF. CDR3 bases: TGTGCCAGCAGCTTAGGAGTCACCTCCTACAATGAGCAGTTCTTC.

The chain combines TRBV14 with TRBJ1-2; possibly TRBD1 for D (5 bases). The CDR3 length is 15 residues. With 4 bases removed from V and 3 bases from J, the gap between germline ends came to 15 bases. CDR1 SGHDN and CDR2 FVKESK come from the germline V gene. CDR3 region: CASSPLLGGDYGYTF. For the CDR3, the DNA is TGTGCCAGCAGCCCCCTCCTCGGGGGTGACTATGGCTACACCTTC. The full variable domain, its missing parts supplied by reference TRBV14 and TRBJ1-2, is EAGVTQFPSHSVIEKGQTVTLRCDPISGHDNLYWYRRVMGKEIKFLLHFVKESKQDESGMPNNRFLAERTGGTYSTLKVQPAELEDSGVYFCASSPLLGGDYGYTFGSGTRLTVV.

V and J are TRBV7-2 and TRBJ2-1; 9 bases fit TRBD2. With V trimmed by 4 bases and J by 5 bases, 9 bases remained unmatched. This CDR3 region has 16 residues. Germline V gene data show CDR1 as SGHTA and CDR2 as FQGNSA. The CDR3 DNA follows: TGTGCCAGCAGCTCCCGGCGGACTAGCGTCGACAATGAGCAGTTCTTC. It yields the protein CASSSRRTSVDNEQFF. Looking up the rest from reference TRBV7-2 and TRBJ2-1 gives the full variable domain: GAGVSQSPSNKVTEKGKDVELRCDPISGHTALYWYRQSLGQGLEFLIYFQGNSAPDKSGLPSDRFSAERTGGSVSTLTIQRTQQEDSAVYLCASSSRRTSVDNEQFFGPGTRLTVL.

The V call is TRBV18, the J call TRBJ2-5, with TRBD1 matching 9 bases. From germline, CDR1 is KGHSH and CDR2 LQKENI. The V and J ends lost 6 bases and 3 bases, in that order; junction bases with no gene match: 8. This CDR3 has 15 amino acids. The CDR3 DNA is TGTGCCAGCTCGGCTGGGGGACAGGGCGAAGAGACCCAGTACTTC. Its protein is CASSAGGQGEETQYF. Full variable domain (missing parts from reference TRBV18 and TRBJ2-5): NAGVMQNPRHLVRRRGQEARLRCSPMKGHSHVYWYRQLPEEGLKFMVYLQKENIIDESGMPKERFSAEFPKEGPSILRIQQVVRGDSAAYFCASSAGGQGEETQYFGPGTRLLVL.

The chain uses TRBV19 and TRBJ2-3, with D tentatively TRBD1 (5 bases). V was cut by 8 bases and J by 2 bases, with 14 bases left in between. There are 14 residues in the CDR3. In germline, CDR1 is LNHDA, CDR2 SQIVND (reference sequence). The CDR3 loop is CASPLQVSTDTQYF. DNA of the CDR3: TGTGCCAGTCCTTTACAGGTTTCCACAGATACGCAGTATTTT.

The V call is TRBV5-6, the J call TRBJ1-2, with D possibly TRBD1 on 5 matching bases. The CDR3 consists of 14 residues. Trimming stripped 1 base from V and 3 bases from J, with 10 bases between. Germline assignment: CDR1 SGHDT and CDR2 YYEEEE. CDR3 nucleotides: TGTGCCAGCAGCTTGCCAGGGCGTGACTATGGCTACACCTTC. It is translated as CASSLPGRDYGYTF.